The sequence of this TCR beta chain was determined in a study of blood T cells in healthy people across ages. The use of a sample-barcoded 5' primer and a J-beta primer mix characterized a second PCR of about 7 to 12 cycles. A tag from a template-switch adaptor with 12 random nucleotides marked each cDNA molecule. TCRdb processed the 5' RACE reads anew with MiXCR; each CDR3 protein has one entry. The sample has hundreds of thousands of distinct CDR3 sequences; roughly 60% are singletons. Trimming left V 2 bases short and J 0 bases short, with 15 bases between. Germline lookup yields CDR1 ENHRY and CDR2 SYGVKD. This CDR3 comprises 17 residues.

This receptor was identified in a man younger than 40 in good health. The sequencing input was blood. This sequence joins TRBV10-3 and TRBJ2-3; TRBD1 or TRBD2 may be the D gene (5 bases each). The CDR3 loop is CAISEASWGPSTDTQYF. CDR3 in DNA: TGTGCCATCAGTGAGGCGAGCTGGGGACCGAGCACAGATACGCAGTATTTT.